This TCR beta chain was obtained from a study of response to subunit inactivated influenza vaccine. J gave up 3 bases and V 5 bases, and 5 bases lay outside the gene matches. The germline CDR1 and CDR2 sequences are MNHEY and SMNVEV (reference sequence). The CDR3 contains 15 residues. This clonotype came up a few times. MiXCR, run by TCRdb on the RT-PCR reads, gives a single entry per CDR3 protein. The sample has hundreds of thousands of distinct CDR3 sequences, less than 20% seen once; the top ten hold 11%. The J gene is TRBJ1-5, the V gene TRBV27; 9 bases are shared with TRBD1. This TCR was sampled from a man aged 45-60 years who received an inactivated influenza vaccine. The sample consisted of PBMCs from blood, taken about 11 days after vaccination. CDR3 coding DNA: TGTGCCAGCAGTCCAGGGACAGGGATCAATCAGCCCCAGCATTTT. This translates into CASSPGTGINQPQHF.